Below, one T cell receptor beta chain is given with its context. These data are taken from a study of blood T cell repertoires in COVID-19. The overall study: In each case, the material was cDNA or gDNA derived from T cells, B-cell-depleted T cells, or PBMCs.

From germline, CDR1 is MDHEN and CDR2 SYDVKM. The V segment lost 2 bases and the J segment 0 bases; nucleotides outside the gene matches: 4. The CDR3 has 16 amino acids. Repertoires were generated with immunoSEQ multiplex PCR, while TCRdb's copy carries only in-frame clones and drops some. The table shows roughly 90,000 clones, with roughly 80% occurring only once. The receptor was derived from a woman of 80 years or more with active or convalescent COVID-19. The sample comprised peripheral blood. The chain employs TRBV28 and TRBJ1-3; the match to TRBD1 covers 7 bases. DNA for the CDR3: TGTGCCAGCAGTTTAAGAGGGGGCCTCTCTGGAAACACCATATATTTT. Its protein product is CASSLRGGLSGNTIYF. Drawing the rest from reference TRBV28 and TRBJ1-3, the complete variable domain is DVKVTQSSRYLVKRTGEKVFLECVQDMDHENMFWYRQDPGLGLRLIYFSYDVKMKEKGDIPEGYSVSREKKERFSLILESASTNQTSMYLCASSLRGGLSGNTIYFGEGSWLTVV.